This T cell receptor (beta chain) originates from a study of blood T cell repertoires in COVID-19. Study context: Sources were T cells, B-cell-depleted T cells, or PBMCs; the material itself was cDNA or gDNA.

This CDR3 is 15 amino acids long. Looked up from germline, CDR1 is MNHEY and CDR2 is SVGAGI. Unmatched junction bases numbered 5, after V lost 2 bases and J lost 3 bases. The assay was immunoSEQ multiplex PCR, and TCRdb's table has in-frame clones only and misses some. Of over 200,000 clones in the sample, over 65% were seen once. The sequenced sample was peripheral blood. The chain links TRBV6-5 to TRBJ1-2; 8 bases map to TRBD1. This receptor was taken from a woman aged 70-85 years with active or convalescent COVID-19. CDR3 bases: TGTGCCAGCAGTTACCGGACAGGGAGTGACTATGGCTACACCTTC. Its translation: CASSYRTGSDYGYTF.